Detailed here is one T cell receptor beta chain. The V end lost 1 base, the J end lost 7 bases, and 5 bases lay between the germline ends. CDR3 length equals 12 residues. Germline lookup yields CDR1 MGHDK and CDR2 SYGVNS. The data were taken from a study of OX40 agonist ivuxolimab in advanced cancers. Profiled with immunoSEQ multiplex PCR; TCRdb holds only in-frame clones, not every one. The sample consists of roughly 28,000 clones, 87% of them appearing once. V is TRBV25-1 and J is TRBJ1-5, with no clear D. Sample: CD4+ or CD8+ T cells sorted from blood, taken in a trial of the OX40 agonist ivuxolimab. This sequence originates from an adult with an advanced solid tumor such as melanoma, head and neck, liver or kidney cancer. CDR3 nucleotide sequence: TGTGCCAGCAGTGAATCGGGGCAGCCCCAGCATTTT. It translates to CASSESGQPQHF.